This TCR beta chain was found in a study of CD4 T cell repertoires in COVID-19. Findings of the study overall: SARS-CoV and/or HKU1 spike cultures shared between roughly 6 and 27% of SARS-CoV-2 clonotypes. Two or all three memory subsets shared several highly expanded SARS-CoV-2-reactive clonotypes.

Using immunoSEQ multiplex PCR, the repertoire was profiled, and TCRdb retains in-frame clones only, with some absent. The sample records more than 65,000 clones, roughly 85% being singletons. These patients had recovered from COVID-19 ranging mild to severe. No culture step preceded sequencing of the ex vivo isolated memory T cells. With respect to this clone: What it binds is unknown.

The CDR3 extends over 15 amino acids. Germline CDR1 reads MDHEN; CDR2 reads SYDVKM. The junction had 6 bases not matched to a gene; V was cut back by 5 bases and J by 5 bases. The chain uses TRBV28 and TRBJ2-1, with TRBD2 identical over 10 bases. The input for sequencing was CD4+ T cells from peripheral blood, taken after recovery from COVID-19. This TCR came from a human donor who had COVID-19. The CDR3 reads CASSLAGVNHNEQFF. For the CDR3, the DNA is TGTGCCAGCAGTCTAGCGGGAGTGAACCACAATGAGCAGTTCTTC.